This TCR beta chain was captured in a study of T-cell memory formation after mild COVID-19. The study, taken as a whole, reports: Memory cells collected pre-infection included some clones that later responded, suggesting cross-reactive memory joined.

CDR1 is MNHEY, CDR2 SVGAGI, per germline. The length of the CDR3 is 16 residues. V trimming: 0 bases; J trimming: 5 bases; junction bases outside the gene matches: 9. To note about this clonotype: Its antigen is still unknown.

One entry per CDR3 protein results from TCRdb running MiXCR on the 5' RACE reads. This sample carries around 300,000 distinct CDR3 sequences, roughly 19% of them seen once, and the ten largest clones take 20% to 25%. The chain recombines TRBV6-5 with TRBJ2-5; 7 bases align to TRBD1. The source is a man aged 18 to 29 who had mild COVID-19 (a few samples of this study predate the infection). Cell type and time point are not known. Sequenced input: PBMCs or a T cell subset sorted from them (not recorded which). The CDR3 coding sequence is TGTGCCAGCAGTTACTCGAGACAGGGCCTAGGGGAGACCCAGTACTTC. Translation gives CASSYSRQGLGETQYF.